This entry is about one T cell receptor (beta chain). The target of this receptor is not known. Base quality data are lacking; no much larger clone is found one base away. Whole blood was collected in K2EDTA tubes by collaborating institutions according to the institutions' own protocols. Collaborator samples were shipped for TCRbeta analysis as frozen whole blood, isolated PBMCs, or DNA extracted from either sample type. This entry belongs to a study of blood T cell repertoires in COVID-19 (dated by TCRdb to 2018 to 2020). At the level of the whole study: Collaborator samples came from the United States, Italy and Spain and covered acute and convalescent phases of COVID-19. Samples were obtained from the ongoing ImmuneRACE study (first 160 participants) and from over 1,000 subjects provided by 6 global collaborators. The material from the prospective study consisted of cDNA or gDNA derived from T cells, B-cell-depleted T cells, or PBMCs. Subjects who had been exposed to COVID-19, were actively infected with it, or had recovered from it provided the deeply sampled blood TCRbeta repertoires that made up the dataset. Where available, HLA class I and class II types were taken from metadata supplied by the sample provider and were not determined by assay-based typing. Sample metadata almost always included a de-identified subject ID, COVID-19 status, age in years and sex. The repertoires were released in a freely available public database intended as a resource for research on the immune response to SARS-CoV-2.

The investigation overall reported the following: The amount of clinical and demographic metadata varied by source and participant and was provided uncurated.

TCRbeta CDR3 regions were amplified from genomic DNA using the immunoSEQ Assay, a bias-controlled multiplex PCR. The original pipeline was this. Within the assay, amplification of reference gene primers was used to estimate how many nucleated cells each sample contained. Sequence reads were collapsed and filtered to measure the absolute abundance of every unique TCRbeta CDR3 rearrangement. For each sample, productive Simpson clonality was calculated as the square root of Simpson's diversity index across productive rearrangements. In its TCRdb copy, this immuneACCESS table keeps in-frame sequences only and misses some clones. Where compared with another copy, unresolved V genes explain less than half of these, and the others have no known cause. V, J and clone size reflect that table, while D and trimming were determined from the DNA. Recorded for this sample are about 100,000 clones; 80% to 85% of them occurred a single time. The ten largest clones capture roughly 4% of the sample.

CDR3 length: 13 amino acids, cysteine to phenylalanine. Here the CDR3 DNA is all that survives: 39 bases in frame from base 1. The germline ends are 9 bases apart after V is trimmed by 5 bases and J by 5 bases. CDR1 is given as MNHEY and CDR2 as SVGEGT, both from the germline V gene. Sequenced material: peripheral blood. The TCR comes from a man aged 65-85 years with acute or convalescent COVID-19. The chain was built from TRBV6-2 or TRBV6-3 and TRBJ2-2; a weak D assignment points to TRBD2 (5 bases agree). The CDR3 corresponds to CASSRSGTGELFF. The nucleotides are TGTGCCAGCAGTAGGTCGGGGACCGGGGAGCTGTTTTTT.